These T cell receptor beta chains were read from a single sample in a study of shared clonotypes between healthy human individuals. TCRdb keeps only in-frame clones here, not all; method: immunoSEQ multiplex PCR. The sample lists over a million clones, roughly 97% seen once, with roughly 1.2% in the top ten. Sequences were obtained from naive CD4+ T cells sorted from blood. Every receptor here comes from a man aged 25-45 years in good health. CDR3s include the opening cysteine and the closing phenylalanine or tryptophan. The order of the fields is V gene, CDR3 protein.

v_gene: TRBV5-1
CDR3aa: CASSLSDVAGGETQYF

v_gene: TRBV7-2
CDR3aa: CASSQRHEQFF

v_gene: TRBV18
CDR3aa: CASSLQGASNQPQHF

v_gene: TRBV7-2
CDR3aa: CASSQRTGLGEQYF

v_gene: TRBV19
CDR3aa: CASSIERTLSYNEQFF

v_gene: TRBV28
CDR3aa: CASSDVELGNQPQHF

v_gene: TRBV13
CDR3aa: CASSLLPMNTEAFF

v_gene: TRBV10-3
CDR3aa: CAISARDSSGEQYF

v_gene: TRBV7-2
CDR3aa: CASSPMTGENYGYTF

v_gene: TRBV28
CDR3aa: CATRRGNTEAFF

v_gene: TRBV28
CDR3aa: CASSPLRASGRAGEETQYF

v_gene: TRBV7-9
CDR3aa: CASSLAGEGREQYF

v_gene: TRBV25-1
CDR3aa: CASSGKDRGSNQPQHF

v_gene: TRBV4-1
CDR3aa: CASSQDWDRVYEQYF

v_gene: TRBV10-3
CDR3aa: CAIRGQEETQYF

v_gene: TRBV6-5
CDR3aa: CASSYTHSRGYTF

v_gene: TRBV11-2
CDR3aa: CASSFLGRGTDTQYF

v_gene: TRBV11-2
CDR3aa: CASSLDLMREGLDTQYF

v_gene: TRBV21-1
CDR3aa: CASSKYPGDTSYPPVLLYEQYF

v_gene: TRBV5-4
CDR3aa: CATAGLEGNEQFF

v_gene: TRBV11-3
CDR3aa: CARFKVGQLTDTQYF

v_gene: TRBV29-1
CDR3aa: CSVSRVGRTDTQYF

v_gene: TRBV9
CDR3aa: CASSVGTGGDYEQYF

v_gene: TRBV6-5
CDR3aa: CASTRDGSYEQYF

v_gene: TRBV6-4
CDR3aa: CASSEGYNQPQHF

v_gene: TRBV7-2
CDR3aa: CASSGRAGYTQYF

v_gene: TRBV11-3
CDR3aa: CASSPGGDTEAFF

v_gene: TRBV6-1
CDR3aa: CASSGWERETQYF

v_gene: TRBV7-6
CDR3aa: CASAAGGTGTVNHDEQFF

v_gene: TRBV5-1
CDR3aa: CASSLVLEGAGGYTF

v_gene: TRBV10-3
CDR3aa: CAIRQGKDEQYF

v_gene: TRBV7-8
CDR3aa: CASSLGTSGSYNEQFF